The T cell receptor (beta chain) described here comes from a study of T cells after yellow fever vaccination. Making TCR cDNA involved 5'RACE template switching, which added UMIs and a universal primer site. From the 5' RACE reads, TCRdb called clonotypes with MiXCR, one entry per CDR3 protein. The sample gives 200,000 to 300,000 distinct CDR3 sequences, approximately 13% of which show up once; about 0.51% is in the top ten. Germline V gene lookup returns CDR1 SGHVS and CDR2 FQNEAQ. The CDR3 runs 18 residues. V dropped 5 bases and J dropped 3; count of bases not matched to a gene: 15. Study outcomes and limitations: Once the booster was given, most primary-vaccination clones reappeared, at over 95% for CD4 and roughly 85% for CD8.

This clonotype was recorded a few times. No antigen is known for it. The rearrangement joins TRBV7-8 to TRBJ2-1; 8 bases align to TRBD2. The sequence derives from a man aged 25 to 40 who received the YFV17D yellow fever vaccine. Sequencing was performed on CD4+ T cells sorted from PBMCs, taken 45 days after the yellow fever booster vaccination. As DNA, the CDR3 is TGTGCCAGCAGCAAACGGCCTCCGGGACTAGATCTCTACAATGAGCAGTTCTTC. Translation: CASSKRPPGLDLYNEQFF.